Reported below is one TCR beta chain. The sample is drawn from a study of blood T cell repertoires in COVID-19. Study as a whole: The samples span acute and convalescent COVID-19 from the United States, Italy and Spain.

V lost 7 bases, J lost 2 bases, and 15 bases lay in between. This CDR3 contains 15 residues. Germline V gene lookup returns CDR1 SNHLY and CDR2 FYNNEI. The authors' processing: Amplifying reference gene primers gave estimates of nucleated cell counts. The table came from immunoSEQ multiplex PCR; TCRdb's copy has only in-frame clones and leaves some out. V and J calls and clone size are as listed in that table; D and trimming were resolved from the DNA. The sample contains 210,000 or so clones, 80% to 85% of which appear only once. The clonotype originates from a woman of 80 years or more with active or convalescent COVID-19. The V call is TRBV2, the J call TRBJ1-5; D is unresolved. Material: peripheral blood. CDR3 nucleotide sequence: TGTGCCAGCAACCGGGTCGGGTTTGGCAATCAGCCCCAGCATTTT. It yields the protein CASNRVGFGNQPQHF.